A selection of T cell receptor beta chains follows, all from one sample in a study of cytomegalovirus exposure and HLA in healthy donors. Sequencing used immunoSEQ multiplex PCR; TCRdb keeps in-frame clones, though not all of them. Of around 140,000 clones in the sample, roughly 78% were seen once. The specimen was PBMCs. The receptors come from a female donor in good health and CMV-seronegative. CDR3s include the opening cysteine and the closing phenylalanine or tryptophan. A D gene is named only where the DNA matches it firmly.

v_gene: TRBV27; j_gene: TRBJ1-5; d_gene: TRBD1; CDR3aa: CASSYIPGQENSSNQPQHF; CDR3nt: TGTGCCAGCAGTTATATCCCCGGACAGGAAAATTCTAGCAATCAGCCCCAGCATTTT
v_gene: TRBV5-1; j_gene: TRBJ1-2; d_gene: TRBD1; CDR3aa: CASSVGQGVNYGYTF; CDR3nt: TGCGCCAGCAGCGTTGGACAGGGTGTAAACTATGGCTACACCTTC
v_gene: TRBV6-1; j_gene: TRBJ1-2; d_gene: TRBD1; CDR3aa: CASSERGQGYYGYTF; CDR3nt: TGTGCCAGCAGTGAAAGGGGACAGGGATACTATGGCTACACCTTC
v_gene: TRBV7-2; j_gene: TRBJ1-1; d_gene: -; CDR3aa: CASSLGGFPYRVQTEAFF; CDR3nt: TGTGCCAGCAGCTTAGGCGGGTTCCCATACAGGGTACAAACTGAAGCTTTCTTT
v_gene: TRBV4-1; j_gene: TRBJ1-4; d_gene: TRBD1; CDR3aa: CASSQEPGQVNEKLFF; CDR3nt: TGCGCCAGCAGCCAAGAACCGGGACAGGTAAATGAAAAACTGTTTTTT
v_gene: TRBV4-1; j_gene: TRBJ2-3; d_gene: -; CDR3aa: CASSQDRTSTDTQYF; CDR3nt: TGCGCCAGCAGCCAAGACAGGACTAGCACAGATACGCAGTATTTT
v_gene: TRBV5-1; j_gene: TRBJ2-3; d_gene: -; CDR3aa: CASSVQGTDTQYF; CDR3nt: TGCGCCAGCAGCGTACAAGGCACAGATACGCAGTATTTT
v_gene: TRBV28; j_gene: TRBJ2-7; d_gene: -; CDR3aa: CASSTGWTRETQYF; CDR3nt: TGTGCCAGCAGTACTGGCTGGACAAGAGAAACGCAGTACTTC
v_gene: TRBV27; j_gene: TRBJ1-6; d_gene: -; CDR3aa: CASSFGQLSPLHF; CDR3nt: TGTGCCAGCAGTTTTGGACAGCTGTCACCCCTCCACTTT
v_gene: TRBV5-6; j_gene: TRBJ1-3; d_gene: -; CDR3aa: CASSLVSEGNTIYF; CDR3nt: TGTGCCAGCAGCTTGGTTTCAGAAGGAAACACCATATATTTT
v_gene: TRBV9; j_gene: TRBJ1-3; d_gene: TRBD1; CDR3aa: CASSPRQGMNTIYF; CDR3nt: TGTGCCAGCAGCCCGCGACAGGGGATGAACACCATATATTTT
v_gene: TRBV28; j_gene: TRBJ2-5; d_gene: -; CDR3aa: CASSSQRGGRWGARETQYF; CDR3nt: TGTGCCAGCAGTTCGCAGAGGGGGGGCCGTTGGGGGGCGAGAGAGACCCAGTACTTC
v_gene: TRBV29-1; j_gene: TRBJ2-3; d_gene: -; CDR3aa: CSGGVGLSTDTQYF; CDR3nt: TGCAGCGGGGGGGTCGGCTTGTCAACAGATACGCAGTATTTT
v_gene: TRBV4-2; j_gene: TRBJ2-3; d_gene: TRBD2; CDR3aa: CASSQVLAGGADTQYF; CDR3nt: TGTGCCAGCAGCCAAGTACTAGCGGGAGGTGCTGATACGCAGTATTTT